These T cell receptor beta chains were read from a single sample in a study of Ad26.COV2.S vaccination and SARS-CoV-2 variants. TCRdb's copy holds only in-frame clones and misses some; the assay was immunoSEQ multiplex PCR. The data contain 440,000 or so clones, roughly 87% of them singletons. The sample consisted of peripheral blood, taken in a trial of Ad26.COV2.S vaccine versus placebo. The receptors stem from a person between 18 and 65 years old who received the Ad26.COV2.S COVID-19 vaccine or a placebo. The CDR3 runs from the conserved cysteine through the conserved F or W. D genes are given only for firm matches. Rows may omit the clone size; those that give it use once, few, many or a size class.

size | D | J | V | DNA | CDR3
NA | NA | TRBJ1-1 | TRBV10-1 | TGCGCCAGCAGTGAGTCTATGAACACTGAAGCTTTCTTT | CASSESMNTEAFF
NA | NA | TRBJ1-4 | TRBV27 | TGTGCCAGCAGTCCATCAGGAGGGGGGTGGGAAAAACTGTTTTTT | CASSPSGGGWEKLFF
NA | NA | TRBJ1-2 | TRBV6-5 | TGTGCCAGCAGTAATCCCGGTGGCTACACCTTC | CASSNPGGYTF
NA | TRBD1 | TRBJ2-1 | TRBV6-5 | TGTGCCAGCAGTAACCACAGGGGCTACAATGAGCAGTTCTTC | CASSNHRGYNEQFF
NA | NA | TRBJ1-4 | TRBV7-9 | TGTGCCAGCAGTGCGACGGGTGCAACTAATGAAAAACTGTTTTTT | CASSATGATNEKLFF
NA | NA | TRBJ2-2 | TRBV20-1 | TGCAGTGCTAGTCGGACAGCGAACACCGGGGAGCTGTTTTTT | CSASRTANTGELFF
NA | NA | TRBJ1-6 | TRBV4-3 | TGCGCCAGCAGCCAAGAATCTTGGAGGGGTTCACCCCTCCACTTT | CASSQESWRGSPLHF
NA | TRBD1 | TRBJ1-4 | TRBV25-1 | TGTGCCAGCAGTGGTTGGAGGACAGGGTCGAGTGAAAAACTGTTTTTT | CASSGWRTGSSEKLFF
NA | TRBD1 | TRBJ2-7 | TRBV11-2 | TGTGCCAGCAGCCGAGGGGACAGCACCTACGAGCAGTACTTC | CASSRGDSTYEQYF
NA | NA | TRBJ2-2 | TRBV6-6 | TGTGCCAGCAGTTACCGACAGGGAGCGGGCACCGGGGAGCTGTTTTTT | CASSYRQGAGTGELFF
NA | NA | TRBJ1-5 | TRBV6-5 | TGTGCCAGCAGTTACGGGATCAATCAGCCCCAGCATTTT | CASSYGINQPQHF
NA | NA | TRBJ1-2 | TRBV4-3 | TGCGCCAGCAGCCAACGTAAAGGAAATCTCTATGGCTACACCTTC | CASSQRKGNLYGYTF
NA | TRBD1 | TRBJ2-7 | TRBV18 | TGTGCCAGCTCACCGACAGGGAGCTCCTACGAGCAGTACTTC | CASSPTGSSYEQYF
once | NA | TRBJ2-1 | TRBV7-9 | TGTGCCAGCAGCTCCTCACCCCTCCAGGGGCCTTTCTCCTACAATGAGCAGTTCTTC | CASSSSPLQGPFSYNEQFF
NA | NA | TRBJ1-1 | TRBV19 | NA | CASRTYTDTEAFFVFTAEAFF
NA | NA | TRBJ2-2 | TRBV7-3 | TGTGCCAGCAGCTGGACCGGGACATTGAACACCGGGGAGCTGTTTTTT | CASSWTGTLNTGELFF
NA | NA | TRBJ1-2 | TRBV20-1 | TGCAGTGCTAGAGACCGAGGGCACACCTTC | CSARDRGHTF
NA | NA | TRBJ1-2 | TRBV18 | TGTGCCAGCTCTCAGGACAGCCAGTATGGCTACACCTTC | CASSQDSQYGYTF
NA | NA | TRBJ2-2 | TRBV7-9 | TGTGCCAGCAGCTTAGACTCGAACACCGGGGAGCTGTTTTTT | CASSLDSNTGELFF
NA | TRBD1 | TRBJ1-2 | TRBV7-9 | TGTGCCAGCAGCCGACGCGACAGGGGGCTATATGGCTACACCTTC | CASSRRDRGLYGYTF
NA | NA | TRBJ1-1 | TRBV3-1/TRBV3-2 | TGTGCCAGCAGCCAATTCAGGCTCGGGTCGGACCTGAACACTGAAGCTTTCTTT | CASSQFRLGSDLNTEAFF
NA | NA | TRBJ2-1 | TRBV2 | TGTGCCAGCACGGAAAATCGGCATGAGCAGTTCTTC | CASTENRHEQFF
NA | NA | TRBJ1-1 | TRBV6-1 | TGTGCCAGCAGTAAGGGGACGGAATACACTGAAGCTTTCTTT | CASSKGTEYTEAFF
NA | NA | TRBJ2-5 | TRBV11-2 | TGTGCCAGCAGCCAAACCGGGGCGGGAGAGACCCAGTACTTC | CASSQTGAGETQYF
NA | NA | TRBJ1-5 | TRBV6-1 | TGTGCCAGCAGTGCTAAAGCCGGAGGATGGGGGGGAGGTCAGCCCCAGCATTTT | CASSAKAGGWGGGQPQHF
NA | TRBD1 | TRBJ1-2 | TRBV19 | TGTGCCAGTAAGGAGACAGGGGTTGGCTACACCTTC | CASKETGVGYTF
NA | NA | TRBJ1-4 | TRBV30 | TGTGCCTGGAGTGTAGGGAGGGGTGAAAAACTGTTTTTT | CAWSVGRGEKLFF
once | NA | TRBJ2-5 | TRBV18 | TGTGCCAGCTCTTTCAACAGGGAGACCCAGTACTTC | CASSFNRETQYF
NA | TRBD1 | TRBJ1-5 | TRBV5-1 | TGCGCCAGCAGCCCGCAGGGGGCCGCCAATCAGCCCCAGCATTTT | CASSPQGAANQPQHF
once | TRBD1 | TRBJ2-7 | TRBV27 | TGTGCCAGCAGTTCGGGGACAGGGCTGAGCTCCTACGAGCAGTACTTC | CASSSGTGLSSYEQYF
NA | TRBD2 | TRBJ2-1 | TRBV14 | TGTGCCAGCAGCGGACTAGCACGCAATGAGCAGTTCTTC | CASSGLARNEQFF
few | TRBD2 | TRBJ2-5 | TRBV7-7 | TGTGCTAGCAGCTGGGGGACTAGACTTGGGGAGACCCAGTACTTC | CASSWGTRLGETQYF
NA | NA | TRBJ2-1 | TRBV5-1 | TGCGCCAGCAGCTTGCGGGCGAGCTCCTACAATGAGCAGTTCTTC | CASSLRASSYNEQFF
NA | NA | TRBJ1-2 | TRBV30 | TGTGCCTGGAGTAGAAACAGAAAGTCAAACTATGGCTACACCTTC | CAWSRNRKSNYGYTF
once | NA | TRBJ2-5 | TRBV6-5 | TGTGCCAGCAGTTACTCGAGTCCAGGCCGGACCCAGTACTTC | CASSYSSPGRTQYF
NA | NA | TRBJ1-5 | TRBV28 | TGTGCCAGCAGCCCAAGGTTCCAGGGCAATCAGCCCCAGCATTTT | CASSPRFQGNQPQHF
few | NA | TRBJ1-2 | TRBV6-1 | TGTGCCAGCAGTGAAGTGACGGGACGCTATGGCTACACCTTC | CASSEVTGRYGYTF
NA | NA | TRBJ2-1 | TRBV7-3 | TGTGCCAGTAGACTTCTCTCCTACAATGAGCAGTTCTTC | CASRLLSYNEQFF
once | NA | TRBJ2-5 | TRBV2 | TGTGCCAGCAGGGGAGAGACCCAGTACTTC | CASRGETQYF
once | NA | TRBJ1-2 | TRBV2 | TGTGCCAGCATAGGGGATGACTATGGCTACACCTTC | CASIGDDYGYTF
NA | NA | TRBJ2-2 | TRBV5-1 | TGCGCCAGCAGCTTGGTTCCTAGCTACACCGGGGAGCTGTTTTTT | CASSLVPSYTGELFF
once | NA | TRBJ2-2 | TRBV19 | TGTGCCAGTAGCCGGACACCTTGGGACGGGAACACCGGGGAGCTGTTTTTT | CASSRTPWDGNTGELFF
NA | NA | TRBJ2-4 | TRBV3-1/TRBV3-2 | TGTGCCAGCAGCCAAGAAGGGGGCGGGGGAAACATTCAGTACTTC | CASSQEGGGGNIQYF
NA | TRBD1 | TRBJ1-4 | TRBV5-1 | TGCGCCAGCAGCTACGGACAGGGTCGGGGTGAAAAACTGTTTTTT | CASSYGQGRGEKLFF
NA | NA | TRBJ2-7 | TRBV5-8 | TGTGCCAGCAGCTTCGCGAGCTCCTACGAGCAGTACTTC | CASSFASSYEQYF
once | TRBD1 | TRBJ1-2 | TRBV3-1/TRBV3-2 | TGTGCCAGCAGCCAAGGGACAGGAGATCGTGGCTACACCTTC | CASSQGTGDRGYTF
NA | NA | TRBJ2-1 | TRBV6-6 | TGTGCCAGCAGCCCCACGTATGAGCAGTTCTTC | CASSPTYEQFF
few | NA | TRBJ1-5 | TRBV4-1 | TGCGCCAGCAGCCGGACCAGGGGTGAGCCCCAGCATTTT | CASSRTRGEPQHF
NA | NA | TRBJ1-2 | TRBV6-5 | TGTGCCAGCACCCAAGGGGGCTATGGCTACACCTTC | CASTQGGYGYTF
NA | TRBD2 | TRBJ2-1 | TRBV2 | TGTGCCAGCAGAGCGGGGATATACAATGAGCAGTTCTTC | CASRAGIYNEQFF
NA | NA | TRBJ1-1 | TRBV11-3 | TGTGCCAGCAGCTCAAACTACAACACTGAAGCTTTCTTT | CASSSNYNTEAFF
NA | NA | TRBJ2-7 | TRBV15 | TGTGCCACCAGCAGAGATCTCGCGGGGGCGGAAGAGCAGTACTTC | CATSRDLAGAEEQYF
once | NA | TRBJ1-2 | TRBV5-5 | TGTGCCAGCAGCTTGGAGACGGGGGCAGAACGAGGCTACACCTTC | CASSLETGAERGYTF
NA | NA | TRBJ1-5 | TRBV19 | TGTGCCAGTAACTCTCGACAGGCAAACAATCAGCCCCAGCATTTT | CASNSRQANNQPQHF
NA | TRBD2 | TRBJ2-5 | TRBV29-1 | TGCAGCGTTACTAGCGCGCAAGAGACCCAGTACTTC | CSVTSAQETQYF
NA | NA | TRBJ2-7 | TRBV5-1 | TGCGCCAGCAGATACACAGGCTTATCGCGCTACGAGCAGTACTTC | CASRYTGLSRYEQYF
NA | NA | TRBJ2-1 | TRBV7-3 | TGTGCCAGCAGCTTATCTCATAGCGAGAGCTCCTACAATGAGCAGTTCTTC | CASSLSHSESSYNEQFF
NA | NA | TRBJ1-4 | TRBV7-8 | TGTGCCAGCAGCCCCCGACTGGAAAGGCCTGAAAAACTGTTTTTT | CASSPRLERPEKLFF
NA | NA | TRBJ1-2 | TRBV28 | TGTGCCAGCAGTTTACAGGGCGGCTACACCTTC | CASSLQGGYTF